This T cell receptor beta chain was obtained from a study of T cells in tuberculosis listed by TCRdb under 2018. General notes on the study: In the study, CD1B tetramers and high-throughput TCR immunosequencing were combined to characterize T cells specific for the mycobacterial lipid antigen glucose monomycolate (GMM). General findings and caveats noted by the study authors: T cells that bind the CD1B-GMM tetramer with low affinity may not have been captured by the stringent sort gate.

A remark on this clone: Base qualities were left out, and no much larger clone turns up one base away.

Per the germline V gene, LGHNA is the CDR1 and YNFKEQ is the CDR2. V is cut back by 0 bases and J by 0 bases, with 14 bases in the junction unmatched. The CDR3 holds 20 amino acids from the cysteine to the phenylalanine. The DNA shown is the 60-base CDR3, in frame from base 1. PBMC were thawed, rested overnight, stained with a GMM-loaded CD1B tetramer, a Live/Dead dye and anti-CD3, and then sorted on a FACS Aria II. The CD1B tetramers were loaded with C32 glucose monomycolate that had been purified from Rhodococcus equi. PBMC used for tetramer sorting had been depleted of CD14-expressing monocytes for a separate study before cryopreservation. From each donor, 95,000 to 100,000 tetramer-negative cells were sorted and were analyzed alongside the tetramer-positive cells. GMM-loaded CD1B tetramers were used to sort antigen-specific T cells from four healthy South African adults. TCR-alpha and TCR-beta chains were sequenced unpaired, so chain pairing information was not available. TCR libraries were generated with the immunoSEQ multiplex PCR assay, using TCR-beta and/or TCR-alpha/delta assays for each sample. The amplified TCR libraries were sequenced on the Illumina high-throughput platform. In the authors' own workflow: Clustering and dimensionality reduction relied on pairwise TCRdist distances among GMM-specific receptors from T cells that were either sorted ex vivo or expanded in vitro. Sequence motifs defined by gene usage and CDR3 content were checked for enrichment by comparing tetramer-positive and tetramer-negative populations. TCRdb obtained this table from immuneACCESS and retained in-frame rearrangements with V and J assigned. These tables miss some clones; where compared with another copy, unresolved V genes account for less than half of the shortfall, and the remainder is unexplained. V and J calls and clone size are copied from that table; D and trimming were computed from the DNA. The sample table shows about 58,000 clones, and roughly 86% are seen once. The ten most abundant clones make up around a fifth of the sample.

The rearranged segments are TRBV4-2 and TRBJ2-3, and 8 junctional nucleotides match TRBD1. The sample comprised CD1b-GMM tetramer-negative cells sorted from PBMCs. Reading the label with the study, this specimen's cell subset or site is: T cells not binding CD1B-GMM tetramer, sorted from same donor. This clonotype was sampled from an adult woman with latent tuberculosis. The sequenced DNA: TGTGCCAGCAGCCAAGATGCACACCGGCGGACAGGGTTTAGCACAGATACGCAGTATTTT. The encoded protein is CASSQDAHRRTGFSTDTQYF.